This T cell receptor (beta chain) was profiled in a study of cytomegalovirus exposure and HLA in healthy donors. Study observations and caveats: Presence/absence analyses took donor sequencing depth as roughly uniform.

This clone was observed a few times. Its antigen remains unknown. Researchers ran the PCR with 60 Vbeta and 13 Jbeta primers. Repertoires were generated with immunoSEQ multiplex PCR, while TCRdb's copy carries only in-frame clones and drops some. The data contain 150,000 to 200,000 clones, 65% to 80% of them singletons. This TCR was recovered from a female donor in good health and CMV-seronegative. What was sequenced was PBMCs.

The CDR3 region is CASSLPSASNTGELFF. The CDR3 DNA reads TGTGCCAGTAGTCTTCCCAGCGCGTCGAACACCGGGGAGCTGTTTTTT. The gene calls are TRBV19 and TRBJ2-2; D ambiguous. V lost 5 bases, J lost 0 bases, and 13 bases lay in between. The CDR3 runs to 16 residues. Looked up from germline, CDR1 is LNHDA and CDR2 is SQIVND (reference sequence).